This T cell receptor beta chain stems from a study of tumor-infiltrating lymphocytes in primary liver carcinoma. TCR beta cDNA came from about 500 ng total RNA, primed with a constant-region primer. Slightly modified ARM-PCR, run as three nested multiplex PCR rounds, produced the TCR beta libraries. The study ran its first two PCR rounds for around 10 cycles each, using TRBV1-TRBV30 forward primers and a C-beta reverse primer. Each CDR3 protein gets one entry after TCRdb re-called the multiplex PCR reads with MiXCR. Of 200,000 or so distinct CDR3 sequences listed, roughly 61% were seen once; the top ten hold under 7.5%. The V gene's germline CDR1 is SGHAT and CDR2 FQNNGV. V was shortened by 6 bases and J by 5 bases, with 25 bases between the two germline ends. The length of the CDR3 is 17 residues. Unsorted whole blood supplied the blood RNA, and germline DNA was isolated too. Before the operation took place, approximately 4 milliliters of peripheral blood were collected.

This chain links TRBV11-2 with TRBJ1-1, with D perhaps matching TRBD1 (5 bases). The source material was peripheral blood. The source is a woman in her sixties with primary liver carcinoma and hepatitis B virus infection. The CDR3 here is CASSPVLKTARNTEAFF. DNA for the CDR3: TGTGCCAGCAGTCCCGTCTTAAAGACAGCCCGGAATACTGAAGCTTTCTTT.